This TCR beta chain was identified during a study of T cells after somatic rescue of genetic block. Clones were read by immunoSEQ multiplex PCR, and TCRdb kept only the in-frame ones, dropping some. The sample lists 55,000 to 75,000 clones, around 92% occurring once. The TCR originated in a man aged 35-49 years. Sequenced material: peripheral blood mononuclear cells (PBMCs).

CDR3 bases: TGTGCCAGCAGTTTAGACGGGACTAGCGGACCCCCTGGCACCGGGGAGCTGTTTTTT. The encoded protein is CASSLDGTSGPPGTGELFF. The chain has TRBV27 and TRBJ2-2, with TRBD2 matching 11 bases. J was trimmed by 4 bases and V by 2 bases; bases with no gene match: 12. CDR1 MNHEY and CDR2 SMNVEV come from the germline V gene (reference sequence). The CDR3 totals 19 residues.